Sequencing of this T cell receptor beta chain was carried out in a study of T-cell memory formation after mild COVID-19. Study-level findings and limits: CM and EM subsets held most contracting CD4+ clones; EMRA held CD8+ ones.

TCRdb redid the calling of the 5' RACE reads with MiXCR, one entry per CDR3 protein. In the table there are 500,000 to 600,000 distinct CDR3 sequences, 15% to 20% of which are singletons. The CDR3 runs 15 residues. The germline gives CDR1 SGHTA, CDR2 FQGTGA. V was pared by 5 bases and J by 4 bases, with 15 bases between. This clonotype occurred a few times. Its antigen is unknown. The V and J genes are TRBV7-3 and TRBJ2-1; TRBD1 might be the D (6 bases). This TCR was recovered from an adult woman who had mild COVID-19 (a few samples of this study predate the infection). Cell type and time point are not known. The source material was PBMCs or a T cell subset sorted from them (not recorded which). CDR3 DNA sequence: TGTGCCAGCAGCCCAGAGAGGCAGGGGTACAATGAGCAGTTCTTC. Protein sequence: CASSPERQGYNEQFF.